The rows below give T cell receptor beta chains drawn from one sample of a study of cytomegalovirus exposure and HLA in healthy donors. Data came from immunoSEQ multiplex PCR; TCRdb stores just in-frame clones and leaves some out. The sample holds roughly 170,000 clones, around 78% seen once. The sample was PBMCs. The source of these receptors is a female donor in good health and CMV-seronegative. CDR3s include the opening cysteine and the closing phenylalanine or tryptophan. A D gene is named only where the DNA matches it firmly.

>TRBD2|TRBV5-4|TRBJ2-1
CASSFRRGGLDEQFF
TGTGCCAGCAGCTTCAGGCGGGGGGGCTTGGATGAGCAGTTCTTC
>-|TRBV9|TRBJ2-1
CASSVGPGDYNEQFF
TGTGCCAGCAGCGTAGGTCCGGGGGATTACAATGAGCAGTTCTTC
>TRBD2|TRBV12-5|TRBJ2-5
CASGRGGLSETQYF
TGTGCTAGTGGCCGCGGGGGGCTTTCAGAGACCCAGTACTTC
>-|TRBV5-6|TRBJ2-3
CASSEPRVNTQYF
TGTGCCAGCAGCGAACCGCGAGTAAATACGCAGTATTTT
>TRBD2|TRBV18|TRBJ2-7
CASSPGTSSYEQYF
TGTGCCAGCTCACCAGGGACTAGCTCCTACGAGCAGTACTTC
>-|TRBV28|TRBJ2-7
CASSFPPGRVSNEQYF
TGTGCCAGCAGTTTCCCCCCCGGCAGGGTCTCAAACGAGCAGTACTTC
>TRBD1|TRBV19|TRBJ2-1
CARSQGHQKGGPQNEQFF
TGTGCCAGATCTCAGGGACACCAAAAAGGGGGCCCCCAGAATGAGCAGTTCTTC
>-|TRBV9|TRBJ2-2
CASSVLDLNTGELFF
TGTGCCAGCAGCGTCTTAGACTTGAACACCGGGGAGCTGTTTTTT
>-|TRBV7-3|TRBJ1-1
CASSLIGGGDTEAFF
TGTGCCAGCAGCTTAATTGGAGGGGGGGACACTGAAGCTTTCTTT
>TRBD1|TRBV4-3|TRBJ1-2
CASSQLPGQGNYGYTF
TGCGCCAGCAGCCAGCTACCGGGACAGGGGAACTATGGCTACACCTTC
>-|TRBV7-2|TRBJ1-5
CASSHRGGRGSNQPQHF
TGTGCCAGCAGCCATCGCGGCGGGCGGGGGAGCAATCAGCCCCAGCATTTT
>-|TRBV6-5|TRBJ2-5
CASSSDGGQETQYF
TGTGCCAGCAGTTCGGACGGAGGACAAGAGACCCAGTACTTC